Below, 6 T cell receptor beta chains from the same sample are listed, as sequenced in a study of blood T cell repertoires in COVID-19. Assay: immunoSEQ multiplex PCR; the TCRdb copy retains only in-frame clones and omits some. The table has roughly 200,000 clones, 86% seen once. The source material was PBMCs or T cells enriched from blood (not recorded which). These receptors were obtained from a woman in her thirties who had recovered from COVID-19.

The rearrangement joins TRBV28 to TRBJ1-5; D is unclear. The CDR3 is made up of 12 amino acids. Between the trimmed V and J ends, which lost 7 bases and 5 bases, there was a span of 9 bases. CDR1 is MDHEN and CDR2 is SYDVKM in the germline V gene. The CDR3 region is CASTTGDQPQHF. The DNA of the CDR3 is TGTGCCAGCACCACCGGGGATCAGCCCCAGCATTTT.

The rearrangement joins TRBV6-4 to TRBJ2-5; 15 bases are shared with TRBD2. The V segment lost 6 bases and the J segment 3 bases; nucleotides outside the gene matches: 2. The CDR3 totals 15 residues. Germline CDR1 is MRHNA and CDR2 is SNTAGT. CDR3 nucleotide sequence: TGTGCCAGCAGGGGACTAGCGGGAGGAAAAGAGACCCAGTACTTC. This gives the protein CASRGLAGGKETQYF.

The CDR3 DNA follows: TGTGCCAGCAGCGCCCCTACTAGCACAGATACGCAGTATTTT. Amino acid sequence: CASSAPTSTDTQYF. The gene calls are TRBV9 and TRBJ2-3; no clear D gene. Trimming removed 3 bases at V and 0 bases at J, with 8 bases between. The germline CDR1 and CDR2 sequences are SGDLS and YYNGEE. The CDR3 contains 14 residues.

The chain combines TRBV29-1 with TRBJ2-3; 13 nucleotides match TRBD2. This CDR3 is 18 amino acids long. Germline values: CDR1 SQVTM, CDR2 ANQGSEA. The CDR3 coding sequence is TGCAGTGCAAGTTATTGGACTAGCGGGAGTGCGGGGACAGATACGCAGTATTTT. Residues: CSASYWTSGSAGTDTQYF.

The chain combines TRBV15 with TRBJ1-2; possibly TRBD1 for D (5 bases). Germline CDR1 and CDR2: LNHNV and YYDKDF (reference sequence). V lost 4 bases and J lost 8, with 14 bases in between. The CDR3 sequence is 13 residues long. The CDR3 loop reads CATSTTGVGGYTF. For the CDR3, the DNA is TGTGCCACCAGCACTACAGGTGTGGGGGGCTACACCTTC.

The chain is built from TRBV11-3 and TRBJ2-1; D gene unclear. This CDR3 spans 15 amino acids. The germline V gene encodes CDR1 SGHNT and CDR2 YENEEA. Deletions cut 3 bases from V and 4 bases from J, with 13 bases between. In nucleotides, the CDR3 is TGTGCCAGCAGCTTGCGCGGTACCTATTACAATGAGCAGTTCTTC. Translating it yields CASSLRGTYYNEQFF. The whole variable domain, filled in from reference TRBV11-3 and TRBJ2-1, reads EAGVVQSPRYKIIEKKQPVAFWCNPISGHNTLYWYLQNLGQGPELLIRYENEEAVDDSQLPKDRFSAERLKGVDSTLKIQPAELGDSAVYLCASSLRGTYYNEQFFGPGTRLTVL.